This T cell receptor (beta chain) was identified during a study of blood T cell repertoires in COVID-19 (dated by TCRdb to 2018 to 2021). About the investigation overall: Collaborator samples came from the United States, Italy and Spain and covered acute and convalescent phases of COVID-19. Where HLA class I and class II types were available, the types were taken from metadata supplied by the sample provider, not from assay-based typing. The repertoires were released in a freely available public database meant as a resource for research on the immune response to SARS-CoV-2. The samples were drawn from the first 160 participants of the ongoing ImmuneRACE study and from 1,200 or so subjects provided by 6 global collaborators. Deeply sampled blood TCRbeta repertoires from subjects exposed to, actively infected with, or recovered from COVID-19 were included in the dataset. The material from the prospective study consisted of cDNA or gDNA derived from T cells, B-cell-depleted T cells, or PBMCs. Sample metadata almost always included a de-identified subject ID, COVID-19 status, age in years and sex. Overall results and qualifications from the work: The amount of clinical and demographic metadata varied by source and participant and was provided uncurated.

The collaborating institutions used their own protocols to collect whole blood in K2EDTA tubes. For TCRbeta analysis, collaborators shipped samples in one of three forms: frozen whole blood, isolated PBMCs, or DNA extracted from either of those sample types. CDR1 and CDR2 (MNHEY, SVGAGI) derive from the germline V gene. From the cysteine through the phenylalanine, the CDR3 covers 13 amino acids. The kept DNA is CDR3 alone, 39 bases in frame from the first base. V was cut back by 6 bases and J by 4 bases, leaving a gap of 12 bases between them. TCRbeta CDR3 regions were amplified from genomic DNA by means of the immunoSEQ Assay, a bias-controlled multiplex PCR. On the study's bioinformatics: Within the assay, amplification of reference gene primers was used to estimate how many nucleated cells each sample contained. To quantify the absolute abundance of each unique TCRbeta CDR3 rearrangement, sequence reads were collapsed and filtered. For each sample, productive Simpson clonality was calculated by taking the square root of Simpson's diversity index across productive rearrangements. TCRdb mirrors the immuneACCESS table, restricted to in-frame sequences. Some clones are absent from its copies; in checked studies, under half trace to an unresolved V gene, and the reason for the others is unknown. The DNA was the basis for D and trimming; V, J and clone size are from that table. This sample is represented by hundreds of thousands of clones; roughly nine tenths of them were singletons. 2% to 2.5% of the sample is in the top ten clones.

On this clone: Its recognized antigen is unknown. No qualities accompany the bases; no much larger clone lies one base away.

The receptor was isolated from a woman aged 50 to 60 with acute or convalescent COVID-19. The sequence is built from TRBV6-5 and TRBJ2-5; confidence is insufficient to name the D gene. Sequences were obtained from peripheral blood. The CDR3 region: CASRDMTTETQYF. At the DNA level, the sequence is TGTGCCAGCAGGGATATGACAACAGAGACCCAGTACTTC.